This is a list of T cell receptor beta chains from one sample in a study of shared clonotypes between healthy human individuals. Here immunoSEQ multiplex PCR was the method, and the copy in TCRdb shows in-frame clones only, minus some. The sample lists over a million clones; around 78% were seen once. The sequencing sample was made of memory CD4+ T cells from PBMCs. All receptors come from a man aged 18 to 29 in good health. Some clones in this sample may be carry-over from other donors' samples. Both conserved end residues are part of each CDR3. D genes are given only for firm matches. Rows give clone size only sometimes, using once, few, many, or a class for an expanded clone.

TRBJ1-1 TRBV11-3 - - 14 CATRRSQEDTEAFF TGTGCCACCCGTCGCAGCCAGGAGGACACTGAAGCTTTCTTT
TRBJ1-2 TRBV28 few - 16 CATYRPGAGASYGYTF TGTGCCACCTATCGCCCTGGGGCAGGGGCGTCCTATGGCTACACCTTC
TRBJ1-1 TRBV6-1 - - 15 CASSSRGGVDTEAFF TGTGCCAGCAGCTCGAGGGGCGGAGTGGACACTGAAGCTTTCTTT
TRBJ1-2 TRBV5-1 - TRBD1 13 CASGTGVWGGYTF TGCGCCAGCGGCACAGGGGTATGGGGTGGCTACACCTTC
TRBJ2-4 TRBV9 - TRBD1 16 CASSVATGQGPNIQYF TGTGCCAGCAGCGTAGCTACGGGACAGGGCCCAAACATTCAGTACTTC
TRBJ2-3 TRBV6-5 - TRBD2 14 CASARRGEADTQYF TGTGCCAGCGCACGCCGGGGGGAAGCAGATACGCAGTATTTT
TRBJ1-5 TRBV18 - TRBD1 14 CASSPTGSRQPQHF TGTGCCAGCTCCCCGACAGGGAGTCGACAGCCCCAGCATTTT
TRBJ2-7 TRBV28 - - 11 CASSGGYEQYF TGTGCCAGCAGTGGGGGCTACGAGCAGTACTTC
TRBJ2-1 TRBV7-2 many TRBD2 15 CASRQIALGGDEQFF TGTGCCAGCAGACAGATAGCGCTCGGGGGGGATGAGCAGTTCTTC
TRBJ2-5 TRBV5-1 - - 13 CASSRQPAETQYF TGCGCCAGCAGCCGACAACCGGCAGAGACCCAGTACTTC
TRBJ2-1 TRBV4-3 - TRBD2 17 CASSLGLAGTSYNEQFF TGCGCCAGCAGCCTCGGACTAGCGGGGACTTCCTACAATGAGCAGTTCTTC
TRBJ2-7 TRBV2 - - 11 CASSGRDEQYF TGTGCCAGCAGCGGAAGGGACGAGCAGTACTTC
TRBJ1-2 TRBV27 once - 15 CASSLSSAGGYGYTF TGTGCCAGCAGTTTATCATCCGCGGGGGGCTATGGCTACACCTTC
TRBJ2-3 TRBV5-1 - TRBD2 13 CASSLGASGEWYF TGCGCCAGCAGCTTGGGGGCTAGCGGAGAGTGGTATTTT
TRBJ1-3 TRBV2 - - 14 CASSELASGNTIYF TGTGCCAGCAGTGAATTAGCCTCTGGAAACACCATATATTTT
TRBJ2-7 TRBV27 - - 18 CASIPRGYGGKLGYEQYF TGTGCCAGCATCCCAAGAGGGTACGGCGGGAAACTTGGCTACGAGCAGTACTTC
TRBJ2-7 TRBV21-1 few - 8 CAIPNEYF TGTGCCATCCCTAATGAGTACTTC
TRBJ1-6 TRBV25-1 - - 13 CASSELGDSPLHF TGTGCCAGCAGTGAATTGGGGGATTCACCCCTCCACTTT
TRBJ2-7 TRBV7-3 - - 15 CASSYGGGSSYEQYF TGTGCCAGCAGCTACGGGGGCGGGAGCTCCTACGAGCAGTACTTC
TRBJ2-7 TRBV18 - TRBD1 14 CASSPGDRSQEQYF TGTGCCAGCTCACCAGGGGACAGGTCGCAGGAGCAGTACTTC
TRBJ2-1 TRBV28 - - 16 CASSQRGGPLGNEQFF TGTGCCAGCAGTCAAAGGGGTGGACCCCTTGGCAATGAGCAGTTCTTC
TRBJ2-5 TRBV4-1 - - 14 CASSPPGLQETQYF TGCGCCAGCAGCCCCCCGGGGCTCCAAGAGACCCAGTACTTC
TRBJ1-2 TRBV4-1 - - 15 CASSQVGGPNYGYTF TGCGCCAGCAGCCAAGTAGGGGGTCCTAACTATGGCTACACCTTC
TRBJ1-3 TRBV9 - - 15 CASSPARSSGNTIYF TGTGCCAGCAGCCCGGCGCGAAGCTCTGGAAACACCATATATTTT
TRBJ2-7 TRBV10-3 - TRBD2 14 CAHNSGSPFYEQYF TGTGCCCATAATAGCGGGAGCCCGTTCTACGAGCAGTACTTC
TRBJ1-1 TRBV5-8 - - 14 CASSPRRTPTEAFF TGTGCCAGCAGCCCCCGCCGAACCCCCACTGAAGCTTTCTTT
TRBJ1-3 TRBV6-5 - - 14 CASSLTRLGNTIYF TGTGCCAGCAGTCTAACGAGGTTAGGAAACACCATATATTTT
TRBJ1-3 TRBV6-1 once - 16 CASSEAAALSGNTIYF TGTGCCAGCAGTGAAGCGGCGGCCCTTTCTGGAAACACCATATATTTT
TRBJ2-3 TRBV6-5 - - 13 CASSYSTTDTQYF TGTGCCAGCAGTTACTCAACCACAGATACGCAGTATTTT
TRBJ1-2 TRBV9 - - 15 CASSDGPGRPYGYTF TGTGCCAGCAGCGATGGACCAGGGAGACCCTATGGCTACACCTTC
TRBJ2-5 TRBV11-3 - - 20 CASSLDPGQVGLRAGETQYF TGTGCCAGCAGCTTAGACCCAGGACAGGTCGGTTTACGAGCGGGGGAGACCCAGTACTTC
TRBJ2-7 TRBV5-1 many - 14 CASSLGGSINEQYF TGCGCCAGCAGCTTGGGAGGGAGTATCAACGAGCAGTACTTC
TRBJ2-7 TRBV6-5 - - 15 CASSLRFSHSYEQYF TGTGCCAGCAGTTTGCGCTTCTCCCACTCCTACGAGCAGTACTTC
TRBJ2-6 TRBV4-2 - - 15 CASRQGHSGANVLTF TGTGCCAGCAGACAGGGACACTCTGGGGCCAACGTCCTGACTTTC
TRBJ1-5 TRBV28 - TRBD1 15 CASNLDREYRRPQHF TGTGCCAGCAACCTGGACAGGGAATATCGCAGGCCCCAGCATTTT
TRBJ1-2 TRBV4-2 - TRBD1 15 CASSRRQGAGYGYTF TGTGCCAGCAGCCGACGACAGGGGGCAGGCTATGGCTACACCTTC
TRBJ2-7 TRBV5-1 once - 11 CASSRHYEQYF TGCGCCAGCAGCCGTCATTACGAGCAGTACTTC
TRBJ1-3 TRBV11-3 once - 13 CASSSLPGNTIYF TGTGCCAGCAGCTCCCTTCCTGGAAACACCATATATTTT
TRBJ2-7 TRBV11-2 few - 13 CASSLDQTYEQYF TGTGCCAGCAGCTTAGACCAAACCTACGAGCAGTACTTC
TRBJ2-2 TRBV7-2 - TRBD1 14 CASSKQGAYGELFF TGTGCCAGCAGCAAACAGGGGGCGTACGGGGAGCTGTTTTTT
TRBJ2-2 TRBV27 - - 15 CASSSRTVAAGELFF TGTGCCAGCAGTTCCCGGACAGTGGCTGCCGGGGAGCTGTTTTTT
TRBJ2-1 TRBV4-1 once TRBD2 16 CASSREPGLAGGPQFF TGCGCCAGCAGCCGAGAGCCGGGACTAGCGGGAGGGCCCCAGTTCTTC
TRBJ2-3 TRBV10-3 - TRBD1 15 CATQGQKTSTDTQYF TGTGCCACACAGGGACAGAAAACTAGCACAGATACGCAGTATTTT
TRBJ2-5 TRBV14 - - 15 CASSQDSVISETQYF TGTGCCAGCAGCCAAGATTCCGTCATTTCTGAGACCCAGTACTTC
TRBJ1-1 TRBV11-2 - - 13 CASKDSVNTEAFF TGTGCCAGCAAGGACAGCGTGAACACTGAAGCTTTCTTT
TRBJ2-1 TRBV9 - - 16 CASSVEGGTSYNEQFF TGTGCCAGCAGCGTAGAAGGCGGGACCTCCTACAATGAGCAGTTCTTC
TRBJ2-3 TRBV9 - - 13 CASSVGGVDTQYF TGTGCCAGCAGCGTAGGAGGGGTAGATACGCAGTATTTT
TRBJ2-1 TRBV7-2 - TRBD2 16 CASRQTSGRVHNEQFF TGTGCCAGCAGACAGACTAGCGGGAGAGTCCACAATGAGCAGTTCTTC
TRBJ1-2 TRBV29-1 - - 13 CSVGNSGGYGYTF TGCAGCGTTGGTAACTCCGGCGGCTATGGCTACACCTTC
TRBJ2-2 TRBV7-9 once - 16 CASSARDRWNTGELFF TGTGCCAGCAGCGCAAGAGACAGGTGGAACACCGGGGAGCTGTTTTTT
TRBJ2-7 TRBV18 - - 14 CASSPPSGPYEQYF TGTGCCAGCTCACCACCCAGCGGACCCTACGAGCAGTACTTC
TRBJ1-1 TRBV5-8 - - 17 CASSSRLARGRATEAFF TGTGCCAGCAGCTCACGATTAGCCAGGGGACGGGCCACTGAAGCTTTCTTT
TRBJ1-2 TRBV7-8 - - 15 CASSQKATAPYGYTF TGTGCCAGCAGCCAAAAAGCGACAGCGCCCTATGGCTACACCTTC
TRBJ1-3 TRBV15 - - 15 CATSRAGGPGNTIYF TGTGCCACCAGCAGGGCGGGAGGGCCTGGAAACACCATATATTTT
TRBJ2-5 TRBV7-3 - - 17 CASSLRCAGEVRETQYF TGTGCCAGCAGCTTAAGATGTGCAGGGGAAGTTCGTGAGACCCAGTACTTC
TRBJ2-1 TRBV10-3 few - 14 CAISDGDAYNEQFF TGTGCCATCAGTGATGGAGACGCCTACAATGAGCAGTTCTTC
TRBJ1-4 TRBV6-6 - - 13 CASSYETNEKLFF TGTGCCAGCAGTTACGAGACTAATGAAAAACTGTTTTTT
TRBJ2-3 TRBV5-5 - - 16 CASSLEPGTRTDTQYF TGTGCCAGCAGCTTGGAACCAGGAACCCGCACAGATACGCAGTATTTT
TRBJ2-7 TRBV7-9 - - 12 CASSAPGGGKYF TGTGCCAGCAGCGCCCCCGGAGGGGGCAAGTACTTC